This T cell receptor beta chain stems from a study of CD8+CD57+ T cells in acquired aplastic anemia. Study overall: DNA per sorted CD4+ or CD8+ sample ranged roughly 0.19 to 30 ug, averaging roughly 3.2 ug.

This clonotype was picked up many times. Its antigen is not identified. CD8+CD57+ cell expansion, shown by flow cytometry, had occurred in the patients selected for sequencing. Study-level results: A significant difference in CD8+ Simpson's diversity between patients and controls was not found.

Trimming took 8 bases from V and 5 from J, leaving 6 bases between them. Germline-derived CDR1 and CDR2 are SNHLY and FYNNEI. The CDR3 length is 11 residues. Genomic DNA constituted the template upon which TCR beta VDJ and CDR3 profiling was performed. TCRdb re-called the reads through MiXCR, storing one row per CDR3 protein. This sample has hundreds of thousands of distinct CDR3 sequences, with over 25% found just once. Sequencing used sorted CD4+, CD8+, or CD8+CD57+ T cells (not recorded which) from PBMCs. The chain recombines TRBV2 with TRBJ1-4; no definite D call. The receptor comes from a human donor with aplastic anemia. The CDR3 is CASGQNEKLFF. The DNA for the CDR3 is TGTGCCAGCGGCCAAAATGAAAAACTGTTTTTT.